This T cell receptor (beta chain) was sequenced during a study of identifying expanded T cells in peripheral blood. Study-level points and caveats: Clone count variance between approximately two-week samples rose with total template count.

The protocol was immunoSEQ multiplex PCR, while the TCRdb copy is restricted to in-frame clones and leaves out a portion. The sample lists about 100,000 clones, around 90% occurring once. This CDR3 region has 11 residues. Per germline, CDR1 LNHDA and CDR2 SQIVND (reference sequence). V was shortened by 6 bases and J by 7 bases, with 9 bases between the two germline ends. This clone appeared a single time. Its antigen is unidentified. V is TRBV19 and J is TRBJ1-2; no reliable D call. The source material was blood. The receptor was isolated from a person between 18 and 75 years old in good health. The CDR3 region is CASRQLLGYTF. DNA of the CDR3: TGTGCCAGTAGACAGCTTCTTGGCTACACCTTC.